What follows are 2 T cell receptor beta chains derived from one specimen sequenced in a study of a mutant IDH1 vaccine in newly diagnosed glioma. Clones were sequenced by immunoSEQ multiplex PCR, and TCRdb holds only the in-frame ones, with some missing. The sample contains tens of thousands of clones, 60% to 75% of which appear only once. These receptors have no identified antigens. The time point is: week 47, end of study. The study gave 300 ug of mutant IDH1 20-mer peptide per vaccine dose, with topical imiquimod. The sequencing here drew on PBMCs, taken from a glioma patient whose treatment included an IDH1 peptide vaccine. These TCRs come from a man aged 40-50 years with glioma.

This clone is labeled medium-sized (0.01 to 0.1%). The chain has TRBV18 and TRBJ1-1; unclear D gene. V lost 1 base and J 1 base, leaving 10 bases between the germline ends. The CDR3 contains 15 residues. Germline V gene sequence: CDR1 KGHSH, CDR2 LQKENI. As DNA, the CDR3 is TGTGCCAGCTCACCACTCGACACCTCGAACACTGAAGCTTTCTTT. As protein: CASSPLDTSNTEAFF.

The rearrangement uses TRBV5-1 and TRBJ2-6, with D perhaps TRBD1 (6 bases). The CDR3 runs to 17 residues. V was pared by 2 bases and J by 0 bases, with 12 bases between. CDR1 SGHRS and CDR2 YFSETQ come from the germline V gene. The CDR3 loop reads CASSLIQQGSGANVLTF. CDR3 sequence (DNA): TGCGCCAGCAGCTTAATCCAACAGGGCTCTGGGGCCAACGTCCTGACTTTC. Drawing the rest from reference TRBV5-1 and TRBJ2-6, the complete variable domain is KAGVTQTPRYLIKTRGQQVTLSCSPISGHRSVSWYQQTPGQGLQFLFEYFSETQRNKGNFPGRFSGRQFSNSRSEMNVSTLELGDSALYLCASSLIQQGSGANVLTFGAGSRLTVL.